This TCR beta chain was recovered during a study of blood T cell repertoires in COVID-19. Study context: Italy, Spain and the United States were the sources of the convalescent and acute COVID-19 samples. From T cells, B-cell-depleted T cells, or PBMCs came the material, which was cDNA or gDNA.

Germline trimming cut 8 bases from V and 0 bases from J; bases unmatched to any gene: 0. The CDR3 sequence is 13 residues long. The germline gives CDR1 KGHSH, CDR2 LQKENI. Only in-frame clones appear in the TCRdb table, and some are missing; sequencing was by immunoSEQ multiplex PCR. The sample has under 300,000 clones; about 86% are singletons. The sample taken for sequencing was peripheral blood. The source of this sequence is a woman between 55 and 75 years old with active or convalescent COVID-19. The V gene is TRBV18, the J gene TRBJ1-3; 8 nucleotides match TRBD1. Here the CDR3 DNA reads TGTGCCAGCGGACAGGGCTCTGGAAACACCATATATTTT. It codes for CASGQGSGNTIYF.